Listed here is a single TCR beta chain. Its antigen is unidentified. These data originate in a study of radiotherapy plus CTLA-4 blockade in lung cancer. Study findings and constraints: Tumor-derived TCR clones expanded in blood after radiotherapy plus ipilimumab.

Clones were read by immunoSEQ multiplex PCR, and TCRdb kept only the in-frame ones, dropping some. The sample records 100,000 to 150,000 clones, approximately 90% being singletons. Chemo-refractory metastatic non-small-cell lung cancer patients were treated with focal radiation plus CTLA-4 blockade with ipilimumab. The germline V gene encodes CDR1 SGHNT and CDR2 YENEEA. The CDR3 totals 16 residues. With 6 bases clipped from V and 0 bases from J, the junction kept 7 bases outside the gene matches. Sequenced here: peripheral blood, sampled from a patient treated with radiotherapy plus ipilimumab. The gene calls are TRBV11-3 and TRBJ2-3; 9 bases match TRBD2. The sequence was obtained from a human donor with non-small cell lung cancer that progressed on radiotherapy plus ipilimumab. In nucleotides, the CDR3 is TGTGCCAGCAGTCTTCTAGCGGGATCTAGCACAGATACGCAGTATTTT. The encoded protein is CASSLLAGSSTDTQYF.